This T cell receptor beta chain was recovered during a study of shared clonotypes between healthy human individuals. The run depth of the assay was deep. Some 30,000 T cell genomes (roughly 190 ng DNA) went into each sorted-subset replicate. Generated by immunoSEQ multiplex PCR, the TCRdb table keeps only in-frame clones and is missing some. The data show 740,000 or so clones, around 78% seen once. The sequencing input was memory CD4+ T cells sorted from blood. Specified subset: CD45RA-negative fraction. The source of this sequence is a woman aged 25 to 39 in good health.

The CDR3 DNA reads TGTGCCAGCAGTTTAATTTTCAGGGTGAATTCAAACTATGGCTACACCTTC. Translation gives CASSLIFRVNSNYGYTF. This chain connects TRBV28 to TRBJ1-2, with D possibly matching TRBD1 (5 bases). V lost 2 bases, J lost 2 bases, and 18 bases lay in between. The germline CDR1 and CDR2 sequences are MDHEN and SYDVKM. The CDR3 is 17 amino acids.